This TCR beta chain emerged from a study of CD8 T cells in Susac syndrome. An amount of RNA that ranged from about 0.45 to 1 ug was reverse transcribed with random hexamers. TCR beta CDR3 was amplified by immunoSEQ multiplex PCR. This amplification extended across 54 Vbeta and 13 Jbeta segments. Each CDR3 protein gets one entry after TCRdb re-called the immunoSEQ multiplex PCR reads with MiXCR. The sample consists of some 260,000 distinct CDR3 sequences, roughly 95% of them appearing once. TCR beta from blood CD8+ and CD4+ T cells was sequenced. Stable or active relapsing-remitting multiple sclerosis, untreated and meeting revised McDonald criteria, defined the controls. Isolation of CD8+ and CD4+ T cells was performed negatively, whereas enrichment of TEMRA cells was done by FACS. The V gene lost 5 bases and the J gene lost 2 bases, with 10 bases spanning the gap. CDR1 and CDR2 (germline): DFQATT, SNEGSKA (reference sequence). CDR3 length: 13 residues.

This sequence originates from a human donor with multiple sclerosis. Sequencing was performed on CD4+ T cells from PBMCs. The V gene is TRBV20-1, the J gene TRBJ1-5; D is possibly TRBD1 (5 bases). Here the CDR3 reads CSAGRGGNQPQHF. As DNA, the CDR3 is TGCAGTGCTGGGAGGGGCGGCAATCAGCCCCAGCATTTT.